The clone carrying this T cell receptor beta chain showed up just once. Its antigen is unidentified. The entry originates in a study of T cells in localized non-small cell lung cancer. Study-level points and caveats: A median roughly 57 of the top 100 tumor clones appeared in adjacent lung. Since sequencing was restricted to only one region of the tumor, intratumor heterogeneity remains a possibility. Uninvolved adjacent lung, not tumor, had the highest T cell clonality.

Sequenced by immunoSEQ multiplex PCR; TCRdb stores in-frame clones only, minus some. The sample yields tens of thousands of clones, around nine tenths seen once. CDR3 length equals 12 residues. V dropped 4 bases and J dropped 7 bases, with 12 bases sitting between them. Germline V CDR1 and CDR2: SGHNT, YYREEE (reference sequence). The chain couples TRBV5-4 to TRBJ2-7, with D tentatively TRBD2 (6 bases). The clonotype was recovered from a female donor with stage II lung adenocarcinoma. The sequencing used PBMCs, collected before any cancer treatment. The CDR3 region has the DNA TGTGCCAGCAGCCTTCTAGCGACAGAGCAGTACTTC. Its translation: CASSLLATEQYF.